Below are 26 T cell receptor beta chains sequenced from a single sample in a study of blood T cell repertoires in COVID-19. Clones were read by immunoSEQ multiplex PCR, and TCRdb kept only the in-frame ones, dropping some. The sample carries more than 200,000 clones, approximately 90% recorded once. The sequenced sample consisted of peripheral blood. The receptors stem from a man younger than 40 with COVID-19, enrolled during active disease.

Comment on this clone: The identical CDR3 is also encoded by other nucleotide sequences in the sample. J is TRBJ1-4 and V is TRBV4-3; no definite D call. Germline assignment: CDR1 LGHNA and CDR2 YSLEER. V was clipped by 0 bases and J by 8 bases, with 7 bases between them. This CDR3 spans 13 amino acids. The CDR3 reads CASSQDRREKLFF. Written as DNA, the CDR3 is TGCGCCAGCAGCCAAGATCGGAGAGAAAAACTGTTTTTT.

This chain joins TRBV6-5 and TRBJ1-2; D is perhaps TRBD1 (5 bases). The ends were cut back, 9 bases at V and 4 bases at J, with 21 bases in the middle. The CDR3 runs to 15 residues. Per the germline V gene, CDR1 is MNHEY and CDR2 is SVGAGI. This CDR3 is CASEMYGGSPYGYTF. CDR3 nucleotide sequence: TGTGCCAGTGAAATGTACGGGGGAAGCCCCTATGGCTACACCTTC.

This chain joins TRBV18 and TRBJ1-4; no reliable D call. The germline gives CDR1 KGHSH, CDR2 LQKENI. Trimming left V 6 bases short and J 7 bases short, with 9 bases between. This CDR3 region has 12 residues. CDR3 sequence reads: CASSPSTEKLFF. The DNA for the CDR3 is TGTGCCAGCTCCCCTAGTACTGAAAAACTGTTTTTT.

The gene calls are TRBV5-1 and TRBJ2-5, with 8 bases matching TRBD1. Germline CDR1 and CDR2: SGHRS and YFSETQ. The trim removed 4 bases at V and 5 bases at J, leaving 7 bases unmatched. This CDR3 spans 14 amino acids. CDR3 sequence reads: CASSDPGGAETQYF. In nucleotides, the CDR3 is TGCGCCAGCAGCGACCCAGGGGGCGCGGAGACCCAGTACTTC.

V is TRBV29-1 and J is TRBJ1-2; D not certain. CDR1 is SQVTM and CDR2 is ANQGSEA in the germline V gene. The CDR3 is made up of 14 amino acids. Trimming removed 2 bases from V and 8 bases from J, with 18 bases in between. Here the CDR3 reads CSVEINPGSGGYTF. CDR3 coding DNA: TGCAGCGTTGAAATTAATCCGGGATCCGGGGGCTACACCTTC.

The V and J genes are TRBV9 and TRBJ1-1; a possible D gene is TRBD1 (5 bases). V lost 2 bases and J lost 5, with 13 bases in between. CDR1 and CDR2 (germline): SGDLS, YYNGEE. The CDR3 length is 14 residues. CDR3 amino acids: CASSVNGEGTEAFF. The CDR3, as DNA: TGTGCCAGCAGCGTCAACGGGGAGGGGACTGAAGCTTTCTTT.

This chain uses TRBV3-1 (or the pseudogene TRBV3-2) with TRBJ1-2; TRBD1 aligns across 7 bases. There are 14 residues in the CDR3. V lost 3 bases and J lost 3; bases outside the gene matches: 4. Germline CDR1 is LGHDT and CDR2 is YNNKEL (reference sequence). CDR3 sequence reads: CASSHRGQDYGYTF. The CDR3 coding sequence is TGTGCCAGCAGCCACCGTGGACAGGACTATGGCTACACCTTC.

The chain links TRBV5-4 to TRBJ2-3, with TRBD2 matching over 12 bases. This CDR3 has 16 amino acids. CDR1 and CDR2 from the germline V gene are SGHNT and YYREEE (reference sequence). With V trimmed by 3 bases and J by 2 bases, 4 bases remained unmatched. The CDR3 loop reads CASSWTSGASTDTQYF. The CDR3 DNA sequence: TGTGCCAGCAGCTGGACTAGCGGGGCCTCCACAGATACGCAGTATTTT. The complete variable domain, with remaining parts taken from reference TRBV5-4 and TRBJ2-3, reads ETGVTQSPTHLIKTRGQQVTLRCSSQSGHNTVSWYQQALGQGPQFIFQYYREEENGRGNFPPRFSGLQFPNYSSELNVNALELDDSALYLCASSWTSGASTDTQYFGPGTRLTVL.

The chain uses TRBV6-4 and TRBJ2-2; TRBD1 matches at 8 bases. Trimming removed 6 bases from V and 1 base from J; junction bases left unmatched: 4. There are 15 residues in the CDR3. The germline V gene has CDR1 MRHNA and CDR2 SNTAGT. CDR3 loop: CASRQGQENTGELFF. Here the CDR3 DNA reads TGTGCCAGCAGGCAGGGACAGGAGAACACCGGGGAGCTGTTTTTT.

The chain uses TRBV2 and TRBJ1-5; the match to TRBD1 covers 7 bases. The CDR3 has 16 amino acids. J gave up 0 bases and V 6 bases, and 8 bases lay outside the gene matches. Germline V gives CDR1 SNHLY, CDR2 FYNNEI. The CDR3 spells CASRGDRNYSNQPQHF. In nucleotides, the CDR3 is TGTGCCAGCAGAGGGGACAGAAACTATAGCAATCAGCCCCAGCATTTT.

The V call is TRBV7-2, the J call TRBJ2-2; TRBD2 aligns across 11 bases. The CDR3 totals 18 residues. The trim removed 2 bases at V and 4 bases at J, leaving 9 bases unmatched. Germline V CDR1 and CDR2: SGHTA, FQGNSA. The CDR3 DNA reads TGTGCCAGCAGCTTATTTCCTAGCGGGGGGACCCGCACCGGGGAGCTGTTTTTT. It codes for CASSLFPSGGTRTGELFF.

Here the CDR3 DNA reads TGTGCCAGTAGTAGATCCGGAATAGGACAGGGGGAGATGGGCAATCAGCCCCAGCATTTT. Protein sequence: CASSRSGIGQGEMGNQPQHF. The rearrangement joins TRBV19 to TRBJ1-5; 10 nucleotides align to TRBD1. V lost 4 bases, J lost 2 bases, and 17 bases stayed unmatched. CDR1 and CDR2 (germline): LNHDA, SQIVND (reference sequence). The CDR3 is made up of 20 amino acids.

The V call is TRBV27, the J call TRBJ2-1; D is possibly TRBD2 (5 bases). Germline V lookup: CDR1 MNHEY, CDR2 SMNVEV (reference sequence). CDR3 length: 14 amino acids. Trimming stripped 3 bases from V and 10 bases from J, with 16 bases between. The CDR3 region has the DNA TGTGCCAGCAGTTTTGAGGGAGCCCTCAGGGAGCAGTTCTTC. This gives the protein CASSFEGALREQFF.

The genes are TRBV30 and TRBJ1-5; 10 bases line up with TRBD1. Looked up from germline, CDR1 is GTSNPN and CDR2 is SVGIG (reference sequence). Germline trimming cut 3 bases from V and 9 bases from J; bases unmatched to any gene: 8. The CDR3 has 14 amino acids. The CDR3 nucleotides read TGTGCCTGGAGGACAGGGGGCGGTTTCGGGCCCCAGCATTTT. This sequence encodes CAWRTGGGFGPQHF.

There are a few counts of this clone. The rearrangement joins TRBV5-6 to TRBJ1-5; D unresolved. Germline lookup yields CDR1 SGHDT and CDR2 YYEEEE. The CDR3 runs 16 residues. V was pared by 0 bases and J by 4 bases, with 14 bases between. CDR3 sequence reads: CASSLARQNTNQPQHF. The CDR3 DNA follows: TGTGCCAGCAGCTTGGCTAGGCAGAATACGAATCAGCCCCAGCATTTT.

CDR3 amino acids: CADSGQGDYAFF. In DNA form, the CDR3 reads TGTGCTGACTCCGGACAGGGTGACTACGCTTTCTTT. V usage is TRBV2 and J usage is TRBJ1-1, with 8 positions matching TRBD1. This CDR3 contains 12 residues. The germline V gene encodes CDR1 SNHLY and CDR2 FYNNEI. Drawing the rest from reference TRBV2 and TRBJ1-1, the complete variable domain is EPEVTQTPSHQVTQMGQEVILRCVPISNHLYFYWYRQILGQKVEFLVSFYNNEISEKSEIFDDQFSVERPDGSNFTLKIRSTKLEDSAMYFCADSGQGDYAFFGQGTRLTVV.

The V and J genes are TRBV5-1 and TRBJ2-2; 10 bases map to TRBD2. There are 16 residues in the CDR3. Germline CDR1 reads SGHRS; CDR2 reads YFSETQ. Germline trimming cut 2 bases from V and 4 bases from J; bases unmatched to any gene: 5. The CDR3 coding sequence is TGCGCCAGCAGCTTAGGACTAGCGGTGCGCACCGGGGAGCTGTTTTTT. Its translation: CASSLGLAVRTGELFF.

This chain joins TRBV19 and TRBJ1-2, with 9 bases identical to TRBD1. The CDR3 totals 16 residues. Trimming removed 3 bases from V and 3 bases from J; junction bases left unmatched: 8. CDR1 and CDR2 (germline): LNHDA, SQIVND (reference sequence). This chain's CDR3 is CASSISTGGGHYGYTF. CDR3 nucleotides: TGTGCCAGTAGTATCTCAACAGGGGGCGGTCACTATGGCTACACCTTC.

Only one count was recorded for this clone. The chain couples TRBV7-2 to TRBJ2-7; TRBD1 matches 8 bases. The junction had 3 bases not matched to a gene; V was cut back by 3 bases and J by 2 bases. Germline CDR1 SGHTA, CDR2 FQGNSA. CDR3 length: 14 residues. Written as DNA, the CDR3 is TGTGCCAGCAGCTTTCAGGACAGGGCCTACGAGCAGTACTTC. Amino acids: CASSFQDRAYEQYF.

CDR3: CASSWALGQGKYEQYF. The CDR3 region has the DNA TGTGCCAGCAGCTGGGCCCTAGGGCAGGGGAAATACGAGCAGTACTTC. The chain couples TRBV7-9 to TRBJ2-7; D may be TRBD1 (6 bases). Germline CDR1 is SEHNR and CDR2 is FQNEAQ (reference sequence). Deletions cut 4 bases from V and 4 bases from J, with 20 bases between. The CDR3 is made up of 16 amino acids.

This clone was recorded once. CDR3 residues: CASSSLAGGYEQYF. The CDR3 DNA reads TGTGCCAGCAGCTCCCTAGCGGGCGGTTACGAGCAGTACTTC. V usage is TRBV7-2 and J usage is TRBJ2-7, with 8 bases lining up with TRBD2. CDR3 length: 14 residues. The germline CDR1 and CDR2 sequences are SGHTA and FQGNSA. Germline trimming cut 4 bases from V and 4 bases from J; bases unmatched to any gene: 6.

The CDR3 is CASSLGTDYGYTF. The CDR3 DNA sequence: TGTGCCAGCAGTTTAGGGACAGACTATGGCTACACCTTC. This sequence joins TRBV28 and TRBJ1-2; 7 positions match TRBD1. CDR3 length: 13 amino acids. Trimming at V came to 2 bases and at J to 3 bases, leaving 0 bases not matched to a gene. Looked up from germline, CDR1 is MDHEN and CDR2 is SYDVKM.

The chain recombines TRBV28 with TRBJ1-5; 8 bases are a match to TRBD1. This CDR3 has 14 amino acids. Trimming at V came to 6 bases and at J to 10 bases, leaving 11 bases not matched to a gene. Per the germline V gene, CDR1 is MDHEN and CDR2 is SYDVKM. DNA of the CDR3: TGTGCCAGCAGCCCTAGGACAGGGAGGGCCCCCCAGCATTTT. This encodes CASSPRTGRAPQHF.

The rearrangement joins TRBV18 to TRBJ2-1; 8 bases match TRBD1. V was pared by 8 bases and J by 6 bases, with 3 bases of the junction left unmatched. This CDR3 spans 12 amino acids. In germline, CDR1 is KGHSH, CDR2 LQKENI. CDR3 sequence: CASQQGGNEQFF. CDR3 nucleotide sequence: TGTGCCAGCCAACAGGGGGGCAATGAGCAGTTCTTC.

The chain employs TRBV6-2 or TRBV6-3 and TRBJ2-2; possibly TRBD1 for D (5 bases). This CDR3 region has 17 residues. CDR1 MNHEY and CDR2 SVGEGT come from the germline V gene. Trimming stripped 0 bases from V and 1 base from J, with 12 bases between. The CDR3 DNA follows: TGTGCCAGCAGTTACTCGATCGACAGAAGGAACACCGGGGAGCTGTTTTTT. This translates into CASSYSIDRRNTGELFF.

This clone appeared a few times. The chain employs TRBV6-1 and TRBJ2-3; 12 positions match TRBD2. Germline lookup yields CDR1 MNHNS and CDR2 SASEGT. The ends lost 2 bases at V and 1 base at J; junction bases unmatched: 7. The CDR3 is 18 residues long. CDR3 sequence (DNA): TGTGCCAGCAGTGAACTAGCGGGGGGGCTGGGTGGCACAGATACGCAGTATTTT. Amino acids: CASSELAGGLGGTDTQYF.